This T cell receptor (beta chain) was identified during a study of blood T cell repertoires in COVID-19. For the study at large: Acute and convalescent COVID-19 specimens originated in the United States, Italy and Spain.

Recruited during active infection, patients (from Seattle) were subsequently followed longitudinally. Trimming removed 5 bases at V and 1 base at J, with 11 bases between. Looked up from germline, CDR1 is MNHNY and CDR2 is SVGAGI (reference sequence). The CDR3 is 14 residues long. In the source study's methods: Counts of nucleated cells, estimated from reference gene primer amplification, were obtained. Assay used: immunoSEQ multiplex PCR; TCRdb lists only in-frame clones, some missing. The V and J calls and the clone size are those of that table, but D and trimming were determined from the DNA. The sample includes hundreds of thousands of clones, 65% to 85% seen only once; the top ten take over 0.95%.

The material sequenced was peripheral blood. The sequence was obtained from a woman in her twenties or thirties with COVID-19, enrolled during active disease. V is TRBV6-6 and J is TRBJ1-1; possible D gene TRBD1, 6 bases. The DNA of the CDR3 is TGTGCCAGCAGTCAGACAGGTAGGAACACTGAAGCTTTCTTT. This gives the protein CASSQTGRNTEAFF.